The 31 T cell receptor beta chains below all came from one sample that was sequenced in a study of T-cell memory formation after mild COVID-19. TCRdb reprocessed the 5' RACE reads with MiXCR, giving one entry per CDR3 protein. In the table there are under 600,000 distinct CDR3 sequences, 20% to 25% of which are singletons. Material for sequencing was PBMCs or a T cell subset sorted from them (not recorded which). All receptors come from an adult woman who had mild COVID-19 (a few samples of this study predate the infection). Cell type and time point are not known.

V and J are TRBV7-9 and TRBJ2-1, with 13 bases fitting TRBD2. Looked up from germline, CDR1 is SEHNR and CDR2 is FQNEAQ (reference sequence). V lost 7 bases to trimming and J lost 9 bases; unmatched junction nucleotides: 12. This CDR3 is built from 16 residues. CDR3 sequence (DNA): TGTGCCAGCATCCAACTCACTAGCGGGGGGGCAAGTGAGCAGTTCTTC. This translates into CASIQLTSGGASEQFF.

The genes are TRBV11-2 and TRBJ1-1; D unresolved. The germline V gene encodes CDR1 SGHAT and CDR2 FQNNGV. The CDR3 has 12 amino acids. V was pared by 7 bases and J by 1 base, with 7 bases between. CDR3 coding DNA: TGTGCCAGCAAGTGGGAGAACACTGAAGCTTTCTTT. Its translation is CASKWENTEAFF.

The sample holds a few counts of this clonotype. The J gene is TRBJ2-5, the V gene TRBV10-3, with unresolved D. The germline CDR1 and CDR2 sequences are ENHRY and SYGVKD. The V and J ends lost 2 bases and 5 bases respectively, with 9 bases between them. The CDR3 runs to 13 residues. CDR3 DNA: TGTGCCATCAGTGAGACAACGCGTGAGACCCAGTACTTC. Translated: CAISETTRETQYF.

This clonotype came up a few times. The chain joins TRBV2 to TRBJ2-7; the D is unclear. CDR1 is SNHLY, CDR2 FYNNEI, per germline. The CDR3 spans 13 residues. The V end lost 3 bases, the J end lost 3 bases, and 9 bases lay between the germline ends. CDR3 DNA sequence: TGTGCCAGCAGTGACGGTTTTGTCTACGAGCAGTACTTC. It translates to CASSDGFVYEQYF.

This rearrangement joins TRBV19 to TRBJ2-7; no firm D call. The germline V and J ends were trimmed by 5 bases and 5 bases, with 13 bases remaining between them. Germline V CDR1 and CDR2: LNHDA, SQIVND (reference sequence). This CDR3 spans 13 amino acids. The CDR3: CASSAMHDHEQYF. The CDR3 region has the DNA TGTGCCAGTAGTGCCATGCATGACCACGAGCAGTACTTC.

J is TRBJ2-7 and V is TRBV28; 7 positions match TRBD2. CDR1 is MDHEN and CDR2 is SYDVKM in the germline V gene. This CDR3 has 14 residues. V was clipped by 6 bases and J by 0 bases; unmatched bases: 5. In DNA form, the CDR3 reads TGTGCCAGCAGGTTAAGCGGGGCCTCCTACGAGCAGTACTTC. It yields the protein CASRLSGASYEQYF.

There are many counts of this clonotype. The chain has TRBV20-1 and TRBJ2-3; tentatively, D is TRBD1 (6 bases). Per germline, CDR1 DFQATT and CDR2 SNEGSKA (reference sequence). This CDR3 contains 14 residues. V lost 3 bases, J lost 3 bases, and 13 bases lay in between. The CDR3 sequence is CSARDTRGTDTQYF. In DNA, the CDR3 is TGCAGTGCTAGGGATACGAGGGGGACAGATACGCAGTATTTT.

This chain links TRBV11-3 with TRBJ1-1; 8 nucleotides agree with TRBD1. Germline lookup yields CDR1 SGHNT and CDR2 YENEEA. The trim removed 2 bases at V and 6 bases at J, leaving 5 bases unmatched. CDR3 length: 14 residues. The DNA of the CDR3 is TGTGCCAGCAGCTTAAGGACAGGGCCGTCTGAAGCTTTCTTT. Encoded protein: CASSLRTGPSEAFF.

This clonotype has at least ten counts. V gene TRBV7-3 combines with J gene TRBJ2-5; 12 bases line up with TRBD1. With V trimmed by 4 bases and J by 8 bases, 2 bases remained unmatched. This CDR3 region has 13 residues. CDR1 is SGHTA, CDR2 FQGTGA, per germline. The CDR3 sequence is CASSSGQGATQYF. The CDR3, as DNA: TGTGCCAGCAGCTCGGGACAGGGGGCTACCCAGTACTTC.

The chain employs TRBV18 and TRBJ1-1; no firm D call. V lost 2 bases to trimming and J lost 1 base, with 5 bases between them. Germline V gene lookup returns CDR1 KGHSH and CDR2 LQKENI. This CDR3 has 13 amino acids. The CDR3 DNA reads as TGTGCCAGCTCACCAATCGCGAACACTGAAGCTTTCTTT. Translation: CASSPIANTEAFF.

A few counts support this clonotype. CDR3 amino acids: CASSLVVDFTNEKLFF. In DNA form, the CDR3 reads TGTGCCAGCAGCTTAGTCGTGGATTTTACTAATGAAAAACTGTTTTTT. This chain joins TRBV11-2 and TRBJ1-4; D gene ambiguous. Germline CDR1 is SGHAT and CDR2 is FQNNGV. The CDR3 is made up of 16 amino acids. Trimming removed 1 base from V and 2 bases from J, with 11 bases in between.

This clonotype was seen a few times. The chain recombines TRBV7-2 with TRBJ2-2, with a weak D call TRBD1 (6 bases). CDR1 is SGHTA and CDR2 is FQGNSA in the germline V gene. The ends were cut back, 1 base at V and 6 bases at J, with 18 bases in the middle. CDR3 size: 17 residues. This chain's CDR3 is CASSLVPQGELAGELFF. Written as DNA, the CDR3 is TGTGCCAGCAGCTTAGTACCACAGGGTGAATTGGCCGGGGAGCTGTTTTTT.

This clonotype was observed at least ten times. The chain is built from TRBV20-1 and TRBJ2-3; D assignment may be TRBD1 or TRBD2 (6 bases each). Trimming removed 6 bases from V and 6 bases from J, with 16 bases in between. CDR3 length: 13 residues. Germline CDR1 reads DFQATT; CDR2 reads SNEGSKA (reference sequence). The CDR3 is CSAPLGGGDTQYF. In nucleotides, the CDR3 is TGCAGTGCCCCCTTGGGGGGCGGGGATACGCAGTATTTT.

In its sample, this clonotype was seen a few times. The chain is built from TRBV24-1 and TRBJ2-1; D gene unclear. Germline values: CDR1 KGHDR, CDR2 SFDVKD. The CDR3 has 13 residues. The germline V and J ends were trimmed by 9 bases and 2 bases, with 10 bases remaining between them. The CDR3 coding sequence is TGTGCCACCCAACAGCTTGCCTACAATGAGCAGTTCTTC. Its translation: CATQQLAYNEQFF.

The gene calls are TRBV7-9 and TRBJ2-7; possibly TRBD1 or TRBD2 for D (5 bases each). The length of the CDR3 is 15 residues. CDR1 SEHNR and CDR2 FQNEAQ come from the germline V gene (reference sequence). Between the trimmed V and J ends, which lost 2 bases and 0 bases, there was a span of 11 bases. The CDR3 DNA reads TGTGCCAGCAGCTTATCCGGGGCAGACTCCTACGAGCAGTACTTC. Protein: CASSLSGADSYEQYF.

The chain has TRBV7-2 and TRBJ2-3, with unresolved D. The V gene lost 1 base and the J gene lost 1 base, with 6 bases spanning the gap. The CDR3 has 14 residues. Germline assignment: CDR1 SGHTA and CDR2 FQGNSA. In DNA, the CDR3 is TGTGCCAGCAGCTTAGTGGTAGGCACAGATACGCAGTATTTT. Translating it yields CASSLVVGTDTQYF.

This clonotype was recorded at least ten times. The J gene is TRBJ2-1, the V gene TRBV7-9, with TRBD1 identical over 7 bases. This CDR3 is built from 14 residues. V lost 5 bases and J lost 5; bases outside the gene matches: 6. CDR1 is SEHNR, CDR2 FQNEAQ, per germline (reference sequence). The CDR3 DNA reads TGTGCCAGCAGCCCCGGGACAGCCGACAATGAGCAGTTCTTC. This codes for CASSPGTADNEQFF.

The V call is TRBV7-8, the J call TRBJ2-7; the match to TRBD2 covers 11 bases. This CDR3 is 17 amino acids long. The germline CDR1 and CDR2 sequences are SGHVS and FQNEAQ. The V gene end was trimmed by 4 bases and the J gene end by 1 base; junction bases not matched to a gene: 9. CDR3 coding DNA: TGTGCCAGCAGCTCAGGGACTAGCGGCCTAAGTTCCTACGAGCAGTACTTC. As protein: CASSSGTSGLSSYEQYF. Full variable domain (rest looked up from reference TRBV7-8 and TRBJ2-7): GAGVSQSPRYKVAKRGQDVALRCDPISGHVSLFWYQQALGQGPEFLTYFQNEAQLDKSGLPSDRFFAERPEGSVSTLKIQRTQQEDSAVYLCASSSGTSGLSSYEQYFGPGTRLTVT.

The V gene is TRBV5-4, the J gene TRBJ2-7; TRBD2 is a possible D gene (6 bases). CDR3 length equals 13 residues. V was pared by 4 bases and J by 2 bases, with 10 bases between. The germline CDR1 and CDR2 sequences are SGHNT and YYREEE (reference sequence). The CDR3 nucleotides read TGTGCCAGCAGCAAGGGAGGCGCCTACGAGCAGTACTTC. It translates to CASSKGGAYEQYF.

The CDR3 is CASSLHRVNQPQHF. CDR3 sequence (DNA): TGTGCCAGCAGTTTACACCGGGTAAATCAGCCCCAGCATTTT. The chain employs TRBV27 and TRBJ1-5; D ambiguous. The CDR3 spans 14 residues. Germline values: CDR1 MNHEY, CDR2 SMNVEV (reference sequence). The V end lost 2 bases, the J end lost 4 bases, and 9 bases lay between the germline ends.

This clonotype was picked up many times. This chain links TRBV7-9 with TRBJ2-5, with D possibly TRBD1 on 5 matching bases. Germline CDR1 reads SEHNR; CDR2 reads FQNEAQ (reference sequence). Between the trimmed V and J ends, which lost 1 base and 7 bases, there was a span of 13 bases. This CDR3 contains 14 residues. CDR3 sequence reads: CASSLVRGRGTQYF. The CDR3, as DNA: TGTGCCAGCAGCTTAGTGCGAGGAAGGGGGACCCAGTACTTC.

This chain links TRBV12-3 or TRBV12-4 with TRBJ2-7, with D perhaps given as TRBD1 or TRBD2 (6 bases each). The CDR3 runs 15 residues. Trimming pared 6 bases from V and 2 bases from J, leaving 17 bases between. DNA for the CDR3: TGTGCCAGCAGGCTTTCGGGGGCTTATCCCTACGAGCAGTACTTC. This encodes CASRLSGAYPYEQYF.

The rearrangement uses TRBV7-9 and TRBJ2-2; 9 bases are shared with TRBD1. There are 23 residues in the CDR3. The V segment lost 3 bases and the J segment 2 bases; nucleotides outside the gene matches: 25. Germline V gene sequence: CDR1 SEHNR, CDR2 FQNEAQ (reference sequence). Here the CDR3 DNA reads TGTGCCAGCAGCTTGGATGCCCTTATAGGGACAGGGTCAAAGGGTCGCAACACCGGGGAGCTGTTTTTT. Its translation: CASSLDALIGTGSKGRNTGELFF.

This clonotype has only a few counts. The chain carries TRBV18 and TRBJ2-3; D is uncertain. CDR3 size: 15 residues. V lost 0 bases to trimming and J lost 3 bases, with 10 bases between them. Per germline, CDR1 KGHSH and CDR2 LQKENI. CDR3 bases: TGTGCCAGCTCACCACCGAAGTTAGCAACAGATACGCAGTATTTT. It is translated as CASSPPKLATDTQYF.

The rearrangement uses TRBV6-2 or TRBV6-3 and TRBJ2-7; 7 bases map to TRBD2. With V trimmed by 8 bases and J by 2 bases, 12 bases remained unmatched. The CDR3 spans 15 residues. The germline V gene encodes CDR1 MNHEY and CDR2 SVGEGT. The DNA for the CDR3 is TGTGCCAGCGGACGGACTAGTTGGGGCCCCTACGAGCAGTACTTC. It yields the protein CASGRTSWGPYEQYF.

This clonotype has a handful of counts. The chain joins TRBV27 to TRBJ1-1; D is perhaps TRBD1 (6 bases). Germline V gives CDR1 MNHEY, CDR2 SMNVEV (reference sequence). The V end was cut by 6 bases, the J end by 5 bases, with 13 bases between. The CDR3 runs to 13 residues. The CDR3 DNA reads TGTGCCAGCAGGCTTACAGGGAATACTGAAGCTTTCTTT. It specifies CASRLTGNTEAFF.

This clonotype appeared a few times. The rearrangement uses TRBV6-2 or TRBV6-3 and TRBJ2-1, with TRBD2 identical over 9 bases. The CDR3 length is 14 residues. Germline lookup yields CDR1 MNHEY and CDR2 SVGEGT. The V gene end was trimmed by 7 bases and the J gene end by 8 bases; junction bases not matched to a gene: 9. CDR3 bases: TGTGCCAGCATTGGGACTAGCTGGGCTCATGAGCAGTTCTTC. This encodes CASIGTSWAHEQFF.

This clonotype was found a few times. Written as DNA, the CDR3 is TGTGCCAGCAGTCAGGGGCGCGAGCAGTACTTC. Translating it yields CASSQGREQYF. V usage is TRBV6-5 and J usage is TRBJ2-7, with a tentative D call TRBD1 (6 bases). CDR1 and CDR2 from the germline V gene are MNHEY and SVGAGI. The V end was cut by 5 bases, the J end by 6 bases, with 8 bases between. This CDR3 has 11 amino acids.

This clonotype showed up just a few times. The gene calls are TRBV2 and TRBJ2-7; D could derive from TRBD1 or TRBD2 (6 bases each). Trimming removed 8 bases from V and 0 bases from J, with 11 bases in between. Germline-derived CDR1 and CDR2 are SNHLY and FYNNEI. This CDR3 comprises 13 residues. The CDR3: CASGPGASYEQYF. CDR3 in DNA: TGTGCCAGCGGCCCGGGGGCCTCCTACGAGCAGTACTTC.

The chain couples TRBV2 to TRBJ2-1; 8 positions match TRBD2. The CDR3 length is 15 residues. The germline V gene encodes CDR1 SNHLY and CDR2 FYNNEI. Losses at the gene ends were 1 base for V and 2 bases for J; bases not matched to a gene: 1. This CDR3 reads CASSEEGLAYNEQFF. The CDR3 nucleotides are TGTGCCAGCAGTGAAGAGGGACTAGCCTACAATGAGCAGTTCTTC.

This clonotype was seen a handful of times. The chain combines TRBV11-2 with TRBJ2-2; 11 bases line up with TRBD2. This CDR3 is built from 16 residues. Per germline, CDR1 SGHAT and CDR2 FQNNGV. Trimming removed 5 bases from V and 6 bases from J; junction bases left unmatched: 8. The CDR3 is CASSPISGGASGELFF. CDR3 coding DNA: TGTGCCAGCAGCCCAATTAGCGGGGGGGCTTCCGGGGAGCTGTTTTTT.